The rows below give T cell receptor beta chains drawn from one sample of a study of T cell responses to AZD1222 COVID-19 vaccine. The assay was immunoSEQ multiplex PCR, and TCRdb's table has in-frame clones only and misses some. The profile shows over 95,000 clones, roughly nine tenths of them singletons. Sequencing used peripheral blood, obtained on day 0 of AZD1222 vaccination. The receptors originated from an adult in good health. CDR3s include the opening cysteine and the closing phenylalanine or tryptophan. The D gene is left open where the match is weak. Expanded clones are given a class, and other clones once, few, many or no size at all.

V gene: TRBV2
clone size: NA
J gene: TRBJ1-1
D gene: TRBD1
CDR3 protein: CANRQGIEAFF
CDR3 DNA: TGTGCCAACAGACAGGGGATTGAAGCTTTCTTT

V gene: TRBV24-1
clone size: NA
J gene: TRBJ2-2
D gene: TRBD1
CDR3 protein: CATRGQGATGELFF
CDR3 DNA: TGTGCCACCAGGGGACAGGGGGCTACCGGGGAGCTGTTTTTT

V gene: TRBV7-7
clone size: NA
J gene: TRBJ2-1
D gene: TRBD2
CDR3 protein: CATRPASGGTNNEQFF
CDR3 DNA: TGTGCCACCCGACCTGCCAGCGGGGGCACGAACAATGAGCAGTTCTTC

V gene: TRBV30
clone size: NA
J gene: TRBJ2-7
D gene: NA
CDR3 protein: CAWRDGQPQYF
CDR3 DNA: TGTGCCTGGAGGGACGGACAGCCTCAGTACTTC

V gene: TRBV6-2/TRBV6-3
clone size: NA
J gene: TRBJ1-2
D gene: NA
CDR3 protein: CASSYEGRSNYGYTF
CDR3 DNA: TGTGCCAGCAGTTACGAGGGGAGATCTAACTATGGCTACACCTTC

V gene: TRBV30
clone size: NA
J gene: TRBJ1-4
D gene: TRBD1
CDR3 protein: CAWSFGQGREKLFF
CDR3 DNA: TGTGCCTGGAGTTTCGGACAGGGACGAGAAAAACTGTTTTTT

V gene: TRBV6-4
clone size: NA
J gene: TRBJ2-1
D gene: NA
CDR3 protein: CASSDSEGGNEQFF
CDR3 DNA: TGTGCCAGCAGTGACTCGGAGGGAGGCAATGAGCAGTTCTTC

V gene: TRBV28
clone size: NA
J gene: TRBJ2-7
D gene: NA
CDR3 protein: CASSAAERYYEQYF
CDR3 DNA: TGTGCCAGCAGTGCCGCCGAGCGGTACTACGAGCAGTACTTC

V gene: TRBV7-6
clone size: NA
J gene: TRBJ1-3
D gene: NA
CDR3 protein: CASSLLGNTIYF
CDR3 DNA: TGTGCCAGCAGCTTACTAGGAAACACCATATATTTT

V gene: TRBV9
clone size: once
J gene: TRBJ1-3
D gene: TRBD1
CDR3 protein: CASSYRGDRANTIYF
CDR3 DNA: TGTGCCAGCAGTTACCGGGGGGACAGGGCGAACACCATATATTTT

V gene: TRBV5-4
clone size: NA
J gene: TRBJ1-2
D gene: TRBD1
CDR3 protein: CASSLGGTGKIDGYTF
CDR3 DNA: TGTGCCAGCAGCTTGGGGGGGACAGGGAAGATAGATGGCTACACCTTC

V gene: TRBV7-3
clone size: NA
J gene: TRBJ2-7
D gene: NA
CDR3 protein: CASSLAGGGSYEQYF
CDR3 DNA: TGTGCCAGCAGCTTGGCCGGGGGCGGGTCCTACGAGCAGTACTTC

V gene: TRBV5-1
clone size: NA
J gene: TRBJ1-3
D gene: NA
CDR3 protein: CATRWDASSGNTIYF
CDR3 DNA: TGCGCCACCAGATGGGACGCGAGCTCTGGAAACACCATATATTTT

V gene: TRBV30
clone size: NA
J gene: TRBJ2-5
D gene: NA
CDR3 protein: CAWRGGGWTQYF
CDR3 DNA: TGTGCCTGGAGGGGGGGCGGGTGGACCCAGTACTTC

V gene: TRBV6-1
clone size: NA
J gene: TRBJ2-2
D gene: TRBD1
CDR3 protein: CASREDRATGELFF
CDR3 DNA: TGTGCCAGCAGAGAAGACAGGGCCACCGGGGAGCTGTTTTTT

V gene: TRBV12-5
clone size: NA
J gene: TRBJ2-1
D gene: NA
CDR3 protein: CASGLTGTAYNEQFF
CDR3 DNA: TGTGCTAGTGGCCTGACCGGGACGGCTTACAATGAGCAGTTCTTC

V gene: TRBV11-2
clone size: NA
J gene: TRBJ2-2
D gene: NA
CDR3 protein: CASSLDQGGLFF
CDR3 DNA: TGTGCCAGCAGCTTAGATCAGGGTGGGCTGTTTTTT

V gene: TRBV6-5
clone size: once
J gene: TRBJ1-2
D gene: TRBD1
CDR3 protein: CASSYFFRGEGGYTF
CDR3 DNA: TGTGCCAGCAGTTACTTTTTCAGGGGGGAGGGCGGCTACACCTTC

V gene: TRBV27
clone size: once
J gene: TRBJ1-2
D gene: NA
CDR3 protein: CASSLNRNSNYGYTF
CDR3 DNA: TGTGCCAGCAGTTTAAACAGGAACAGTAACTATGGCTACACCTTC

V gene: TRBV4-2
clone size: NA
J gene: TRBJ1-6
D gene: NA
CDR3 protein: CASQAGGDSPLHF
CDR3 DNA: TGTGCCAGCCAAGCCGGGGGGGATTCACCCCTCCACTTT

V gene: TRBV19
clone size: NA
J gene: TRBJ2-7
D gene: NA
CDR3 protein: CASSNPGLPYEQYF
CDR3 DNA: TGTGCCAGTAGTAACCCGGGACTGCCCTACGAGCAGTACTTC

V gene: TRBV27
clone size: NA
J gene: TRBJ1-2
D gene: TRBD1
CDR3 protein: CASSSWTGRLDGYTF
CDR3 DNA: TGTGCCAGCAGTTCCTGGACAGGGAGGTTAGATGGCTACACCTTC

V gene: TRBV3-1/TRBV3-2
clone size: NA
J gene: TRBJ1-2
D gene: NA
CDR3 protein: CASSQETGSGGYTF
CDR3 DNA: TGTGCCAGCAGCCAAGAGACGGGGTCGGGTGGCTACACCTTC

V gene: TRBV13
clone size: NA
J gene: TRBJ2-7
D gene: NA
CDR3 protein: CASSSRDTRYEQYF
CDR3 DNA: TGTGCCAGCAGCTCCCGCGACACAAGATACGAGCAGTACTTC

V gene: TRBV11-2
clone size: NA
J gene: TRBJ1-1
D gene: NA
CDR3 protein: CASSLDVGGRFMNTEAFF
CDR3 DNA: TGTGCCAGCAGCTTAGATGTGGGGGGGCGCTTCATGAACACTGAAGCTTTCTTT

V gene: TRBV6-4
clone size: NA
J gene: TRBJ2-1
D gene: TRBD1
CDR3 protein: CASSRGPAYNEQFF
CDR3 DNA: TGTGCCAGCAGCAGGGGGCCGGCGTACAATGAGCAGTTCTTC

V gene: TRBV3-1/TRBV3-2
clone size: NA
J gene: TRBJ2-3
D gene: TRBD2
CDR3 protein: CASSQPLAGGHQDTQYF
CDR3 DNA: TGTGCCAGCAGCCAACCCCTAGCGGGGGGGCATCAAGATACGCAGTATTTT

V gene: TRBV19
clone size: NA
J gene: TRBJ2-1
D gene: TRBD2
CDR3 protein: CASRGLAGIHNEQFF
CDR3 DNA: TGTGCCAGTAGAGGACTAGCGGGGATCCACAATGAGCAGTTCTTC

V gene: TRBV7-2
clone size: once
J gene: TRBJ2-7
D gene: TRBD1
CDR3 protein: CASSPRAGTGYNEQYF
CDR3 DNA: TGTGCCAGCAGCCCTCGAGCCGGGACAGGGTACAACGAGCAGTACTTC